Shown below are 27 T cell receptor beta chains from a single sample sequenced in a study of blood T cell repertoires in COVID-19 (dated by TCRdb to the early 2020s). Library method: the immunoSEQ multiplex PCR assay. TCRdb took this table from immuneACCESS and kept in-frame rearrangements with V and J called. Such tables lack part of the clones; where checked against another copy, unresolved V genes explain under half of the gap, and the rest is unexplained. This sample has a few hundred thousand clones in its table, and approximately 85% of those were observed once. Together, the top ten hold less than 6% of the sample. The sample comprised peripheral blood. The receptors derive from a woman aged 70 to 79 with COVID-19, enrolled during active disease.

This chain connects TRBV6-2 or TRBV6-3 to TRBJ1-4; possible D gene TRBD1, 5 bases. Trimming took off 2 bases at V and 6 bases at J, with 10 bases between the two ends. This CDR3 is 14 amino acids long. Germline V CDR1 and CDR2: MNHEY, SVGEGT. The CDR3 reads CASSYEKTDEKLFF. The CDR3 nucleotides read TGTGCCAGCAGTTACGAGAAGACAGATGAAAAACTGTTTTTT.

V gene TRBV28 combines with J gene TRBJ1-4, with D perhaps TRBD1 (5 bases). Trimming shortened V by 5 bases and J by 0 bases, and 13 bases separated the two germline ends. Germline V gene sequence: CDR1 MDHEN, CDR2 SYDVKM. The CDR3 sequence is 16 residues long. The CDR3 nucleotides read TGTGCCAGCAGTCGTTTTGGAGGGGCAACTAATGAAAAACTGTTTTTT. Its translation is CASSRFGGATNEKLFF.

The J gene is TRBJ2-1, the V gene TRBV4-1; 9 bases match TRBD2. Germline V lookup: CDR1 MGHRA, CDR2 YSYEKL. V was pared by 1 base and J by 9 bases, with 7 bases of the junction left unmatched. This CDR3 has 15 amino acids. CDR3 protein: CASSQVGGRASEQFF. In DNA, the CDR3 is TGCGCCAGCAGCCAAGTTGGCGGGAGGGCCTCTGAGCAGTTCTTC.

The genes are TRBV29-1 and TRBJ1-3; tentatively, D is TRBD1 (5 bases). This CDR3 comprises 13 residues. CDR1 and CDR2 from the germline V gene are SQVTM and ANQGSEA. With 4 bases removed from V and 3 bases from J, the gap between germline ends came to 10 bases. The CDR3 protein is CSVVGHSGNTIYF. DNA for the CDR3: TGCAGCGTTGTAGGACATAGTGGAAACACCATATATTTT.

In nucleotides, the CDR3 is TGCAGCGTTGCTTCCGGGGGACAGGCCTACGAGCAGTACTTC. It encodes CSVASGGQAYEQYF. The chain couples TRBV29-1 to TRBJ2-7; 8 bases line up with TRBD1. The CDR3 has 14 amino acids. Trimming took 4 bases from V and 2 from J; bases not matched to a gene: 7. The germline V gene has CDR1 SQVTM and CDR2 ANQGSEA.

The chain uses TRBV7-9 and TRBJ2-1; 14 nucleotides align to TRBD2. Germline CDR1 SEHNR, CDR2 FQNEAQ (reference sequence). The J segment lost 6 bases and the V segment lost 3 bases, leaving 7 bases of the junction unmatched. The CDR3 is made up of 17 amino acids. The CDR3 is CASSFSPGLAGGNEQFF. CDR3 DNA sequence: TGTGCCAGCAGCTTCTCCCCCGGACTAGCGGGAGGCAATGAGCAGTTCTTC.

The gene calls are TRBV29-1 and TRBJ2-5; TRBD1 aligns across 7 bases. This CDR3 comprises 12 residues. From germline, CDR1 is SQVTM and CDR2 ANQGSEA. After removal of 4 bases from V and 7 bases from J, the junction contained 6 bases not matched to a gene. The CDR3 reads CSVGQGSSTQYF. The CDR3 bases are TGCAGCGTTGGACAGGGTTCTTCGACCCAGTACTTC.

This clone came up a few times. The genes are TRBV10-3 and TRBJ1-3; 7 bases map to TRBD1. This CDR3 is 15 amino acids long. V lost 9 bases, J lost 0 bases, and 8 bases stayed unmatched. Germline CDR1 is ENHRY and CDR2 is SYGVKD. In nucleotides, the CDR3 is TGTGCCATTCAGGGGGATTTTCGCTCTGGAAACACCATATATTTT. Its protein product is CAIQGDFRSGNTIYF.

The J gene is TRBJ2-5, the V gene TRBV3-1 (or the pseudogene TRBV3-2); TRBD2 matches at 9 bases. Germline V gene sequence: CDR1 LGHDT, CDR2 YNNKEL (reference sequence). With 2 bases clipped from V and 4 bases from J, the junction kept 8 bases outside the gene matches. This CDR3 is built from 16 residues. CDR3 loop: CASSQQVSGRSETQYF. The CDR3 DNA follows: TGTGCCAGCAGCCAACAGGTTAGCGGGAGATCAGAGACCCAGTACTTC.

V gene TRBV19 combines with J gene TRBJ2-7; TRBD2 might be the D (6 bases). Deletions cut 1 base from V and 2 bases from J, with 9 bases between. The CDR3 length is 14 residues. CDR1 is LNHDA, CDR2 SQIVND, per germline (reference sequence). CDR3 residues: CASSIGGVTYEQYF. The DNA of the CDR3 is TGTGCCAGTAGTATAGGCGGGGTTACCTACGAGCAGTACTTC.

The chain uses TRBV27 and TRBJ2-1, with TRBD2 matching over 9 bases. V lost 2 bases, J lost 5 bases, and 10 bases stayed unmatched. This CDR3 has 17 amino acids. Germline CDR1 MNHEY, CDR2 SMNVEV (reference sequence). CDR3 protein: CASSLATGWTSDNEQFF. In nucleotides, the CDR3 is TGTGCCAGCAGTTTAGCGACTGGGTGGACTAGCGACAATGAGCAGTTCTTC.

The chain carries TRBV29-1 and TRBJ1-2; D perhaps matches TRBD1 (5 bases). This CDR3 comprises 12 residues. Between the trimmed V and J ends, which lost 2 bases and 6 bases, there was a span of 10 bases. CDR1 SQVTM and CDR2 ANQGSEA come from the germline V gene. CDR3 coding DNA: TGCAGCGTTGAAACAGGCCGGGATGGCTACACCTTC. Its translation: CSVETGRDGYTF.

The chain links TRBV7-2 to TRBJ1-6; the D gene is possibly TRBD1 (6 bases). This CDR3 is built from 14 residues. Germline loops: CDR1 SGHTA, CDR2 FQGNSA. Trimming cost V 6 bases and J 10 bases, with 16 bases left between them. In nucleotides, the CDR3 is TGTGCCAGCAGTCCTATCCCCACAGGGTCACCCCTCCACTTT. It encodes CASSPIPTGSPLHF.

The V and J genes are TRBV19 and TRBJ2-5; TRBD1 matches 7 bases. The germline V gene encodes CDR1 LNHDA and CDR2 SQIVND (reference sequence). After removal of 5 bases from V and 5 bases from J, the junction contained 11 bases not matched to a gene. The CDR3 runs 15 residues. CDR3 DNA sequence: TGTGCCAGTAGTCTCCGGGCTAGACAGGGTGAGACCCAGTACTTC. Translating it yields CASSLRARQGETQYF.

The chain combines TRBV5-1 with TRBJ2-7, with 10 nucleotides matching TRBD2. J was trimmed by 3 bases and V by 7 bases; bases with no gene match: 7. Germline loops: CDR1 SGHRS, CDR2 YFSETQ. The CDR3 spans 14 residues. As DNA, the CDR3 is TGCGCCAGCTCCGCTAGCGGGGGCGGCTACGAGCAGTACTTC. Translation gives CASSASGGGYEQYF. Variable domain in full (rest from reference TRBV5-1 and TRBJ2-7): KAGVTQTPRYLIKTRGQQVTLSCSPISGHRSVSWYQQTPGQGLQFLFEYFSETQRNKGNFPGRFSGRQFSNSRSEMNVSTLELGDSALYLCASSASGGGYEQYFGPGTRLTVT.

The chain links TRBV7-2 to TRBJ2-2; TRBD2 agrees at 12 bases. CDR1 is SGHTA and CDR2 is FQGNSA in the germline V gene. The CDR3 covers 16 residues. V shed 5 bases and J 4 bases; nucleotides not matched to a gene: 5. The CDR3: CASSPTSGSPTGELFF. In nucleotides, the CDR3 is TGTGCCAGCAGCCCGACTAGCGGGAGCCCCACCGGGGAGCTGTTTTTT. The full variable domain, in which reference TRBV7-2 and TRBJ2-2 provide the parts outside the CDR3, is GAGVSQSPSNKVTEKGKDVELRCDPISGHTALYWYRQSLGQGLEFLIYFQGNSAPDKSGLPSDRFSAERTGGSVSTLTIQRTQQEDSAVYLCASSPTSGSPTGELFFGEGSRLTVL.

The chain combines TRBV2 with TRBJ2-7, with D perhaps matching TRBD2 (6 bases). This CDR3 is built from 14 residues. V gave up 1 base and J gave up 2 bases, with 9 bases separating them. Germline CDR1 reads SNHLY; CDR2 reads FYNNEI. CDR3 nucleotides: TGTGCCAGCAGTGAAGGGGTAGCGGCCTACGAGCAGTACTTC. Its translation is CASSEGVAAYEQYF.

Written as DNA, the CDR3 is TGTGCCAGCAGCTTAATCTGGAGGGAGTTACAGTTCTTC. Translated, it gives CASSLIWRELQFF. The gene calls are TRBV11-2 and TRBJ2-1, with D perhaps matching TRBD2 (6 bases). This CDR3 has 13 residues. Germline assignment: CDR1 SGHAT and CDR2 FQNNGV. V was cut by 2 bases and J by 13 bases, with 15 bases left in between.

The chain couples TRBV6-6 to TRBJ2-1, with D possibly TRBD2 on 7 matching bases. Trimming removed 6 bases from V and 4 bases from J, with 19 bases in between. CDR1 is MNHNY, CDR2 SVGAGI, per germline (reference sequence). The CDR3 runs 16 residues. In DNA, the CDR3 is TGTGCCAGCAGGGGTCTTATCAGCGGGACATACAATGAGCAGTTCTTC. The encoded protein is CASRGLISGTYNEQFF.

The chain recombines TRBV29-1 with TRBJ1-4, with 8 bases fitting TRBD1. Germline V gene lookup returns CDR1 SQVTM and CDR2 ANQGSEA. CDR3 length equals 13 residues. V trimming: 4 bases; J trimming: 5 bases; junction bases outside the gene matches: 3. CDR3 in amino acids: CSVVRTGNEKLFF. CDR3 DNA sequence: TGCAGCGTTGTTAGGACAGGGAATGAAAAACTGTTTTTT.

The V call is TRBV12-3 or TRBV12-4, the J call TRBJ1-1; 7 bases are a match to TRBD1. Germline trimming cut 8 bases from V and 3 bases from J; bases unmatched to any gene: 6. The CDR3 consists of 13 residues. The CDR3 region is CASPHDRDTEAFF. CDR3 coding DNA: TGTGCCAGCCCTCACGACAGGGACACTGAAGCTTTCTTT.

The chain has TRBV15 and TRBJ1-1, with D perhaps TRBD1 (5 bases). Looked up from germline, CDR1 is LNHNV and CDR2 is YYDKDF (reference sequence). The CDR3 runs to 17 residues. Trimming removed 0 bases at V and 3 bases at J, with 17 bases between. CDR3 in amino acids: CATSRDFLGTGDTEAFF. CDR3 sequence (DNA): TGTGCCACCAGCAGAGATTTCCTGGGGACGGGGGACACTGAAGCTTTCTTT.

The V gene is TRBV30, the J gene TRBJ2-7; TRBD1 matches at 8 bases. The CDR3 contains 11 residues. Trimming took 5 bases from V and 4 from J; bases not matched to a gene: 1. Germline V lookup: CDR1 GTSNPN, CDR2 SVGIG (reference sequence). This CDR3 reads CAWDRGYEQYF. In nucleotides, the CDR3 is TGTGCCTGGGACAGGGGTTACGAGCAGTACTTC.

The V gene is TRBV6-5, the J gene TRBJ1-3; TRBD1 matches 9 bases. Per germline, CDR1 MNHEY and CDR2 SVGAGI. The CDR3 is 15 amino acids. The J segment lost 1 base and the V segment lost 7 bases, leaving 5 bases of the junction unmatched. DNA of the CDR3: TGTGCCAGCAAACCGGGACAGGGTTCTGGAAACACCATATATTTT. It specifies CASKPGQGSGNTIYF.

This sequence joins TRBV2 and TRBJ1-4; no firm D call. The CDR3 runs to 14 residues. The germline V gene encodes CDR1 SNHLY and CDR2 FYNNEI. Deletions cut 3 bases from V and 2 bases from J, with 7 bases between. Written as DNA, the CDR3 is TGTGCCAGCAGTGACGGGGTTACTAATGAAAAACTGTTTTTT. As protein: CASSDGVTNEKLFF.

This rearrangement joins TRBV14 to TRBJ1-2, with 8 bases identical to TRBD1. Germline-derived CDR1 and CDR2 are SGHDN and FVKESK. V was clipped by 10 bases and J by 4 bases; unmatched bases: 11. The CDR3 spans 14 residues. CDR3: CATRPTGQVYGYTF. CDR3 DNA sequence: TGTGCCACCCGGCCAACGGGACAGGTCTATGGCTACACCTTC.

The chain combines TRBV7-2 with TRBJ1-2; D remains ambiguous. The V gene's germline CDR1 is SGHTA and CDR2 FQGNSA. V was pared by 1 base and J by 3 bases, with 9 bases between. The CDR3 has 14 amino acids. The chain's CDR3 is CASSLDLTDYGYTF. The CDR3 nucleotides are TGTGCCAGCAGCTTAGATTTAACGGACTATGGCTACACCTTC.